Listed below are T cell receptor beta chains from one sample, sequenced in a study of T cell responses to AZD1222 COVID-19 vaccine. Sequencing used immunoSEQ multiplex PCR; TCRdb keeps in-frame clones, though not all of them. The sample has some 110,000 clones, roughly 88% seen once; the top ten hold approximately 4.7%. Source: peripheral blood, taken on day 0 of AZD1222 vaccination. The receptors here all came from an adult in good health. CDR3s include the opening cysteine and the closing phenylalanine or tryptophan. The D gene is left open where the match is weak. Some rows mark clone size as missing; the rest say once, few, many or name a class of expanded clone.

clone size: .; CDR3 length: 14; V gene: TRBV6-2/TRBV6-3; D gene: .; J gene: TRBJ2-5; CDR3 protein: CASSYPDGQETQYF; CDR3 DNA: TGTGCCAGCAGTTACCCGGACGGTCAAGAGACCCAGTACTTC
clone size: few; CDR3 length: 13; V gene: TRBV6-2/TRBV6-3; D gene: .; J gene: TRBJ1-6; CDR3 protein: CASSSRGNSPLHF; CDR3 DNA: TGTGCCAGCAGTTCTCGGGGTAACTCACCCCTCCACTTT
clone size: once; CDR3 length: 14; V gene: TRBV28; D gene: TRBD1; J gene: TRBJ1-2; CDR3 protein: CASSFGQGTRGYTF; CDR3 DNA: TGTGCCAGCAGTTTCGGACAGGGGACGAGAGGCTACACCTTC
clone size: .; CDR3 length: 15; V gene: TRBV4-1; D gene: .; J gene: TRBJ1-3; CDR3 protein: CASSQFPGLGNTIYF; CDR3 DNA: TGCGCCAGCAGCCAATTTCCAGGGTTAGGAAACACCATATATTTT
clone size: .; CDR3 length: 15; V gene: TRBV6-5; D gene: TRBD2; J gene: TRBJ2-3; CDR3 protein: CASSYGLAGEVTQYF; CDR3 DNA: TGTGCCAGCAGTTACGGACTAGCGGGAGAGGTAACGCAGTATTTT
clone size: .; CDR3 length: 17; V gene: TRBV4-2; D gene: .; J gene: TRBJ2-1; CDR3 protein: CASSLPHGGAKFDEQFF; CDR3 DNA: TGTGCCAGCAGCCTGCCCCACGGGGGAGCCAAATTCGATGAGCAGTTCTTC
clone size: .; CDR3 length: 15; V gene: TRBV29-1; D gene: TRBD1; J gene: TRBJ2-1; CDR3 protein: CSVELPLGTDNEQFF; CDR3 DNA: TGCAGCGTTGAACTCCCCCTCGGGACAGACAATGAGCAGTTCTTC
clone size: .; CDR3 length: 15; V gene: TRBV19; D gene: TRBD1; J gene: TRBJ1-5; CDR3 protein: CASSAWDSSNQPQHF; CDR3 DNA: TGTGCCAGTAGTGCCTGGGACAGCAGCAATCAGCCCCAGCATTTT
clone size: .; CDR3 length: 13; V gene: TRBV9; D gene: .; J gene: TRBJ2-1; CDR3 protein: CASSEGEYNEQFF; CDR3 DNA: TGTGCCAGCAGCGAGGGGGAGTACAATGAGCAGTTCTTC
clone size: once; CDR3 length: 14; V gene: TRBV7-2; D gene: .; J gene: TRBJ2-7; CDR3 protein: CASSLGSGAGEQYF; CDR3 DNA: TGTGCCAGCAGCTTAGGGTCGGGAGCAGGTGAGCAGTACTTC
clone size: .; CDR3 length: 14; V gene: TRBV6-2/TRBV6-3; D gene: .; J gene: TRBJ1-1; CDR3 protein: CASSSITLDTEAFF; CDR3 DNA: TGTGCCAGCAGTTCTATAACTTTGGACACTGAAGCTTTCTTT
clone size: .; CDR3 length: 15; V gene: TRBV7-8; D gene: .; J gene: TRBJ2-1; CDR3 protein: CASSILAQAYNEQFF; CDR3 DNA: TGTGCCAGCAGCATACTAGCCCAGGCGTACAATGAGCAGTTCTTC
clone size: once; CDR3 length: 13; V gene: TRBV6-2/TRBV6-3; D gene: .; J gene: TRBJ2-7; CDR3 protein: CASSYNRAYEQYF; CDR3 DNA: TGTGCCAGCAGTTATAACAGGGCCTACGAGCAGTACTTC
clone size: .; CDR3 length: 17; V gene: TRBV10-3; D gene: TRBD2; J gene: TRBJ2-1; CDR3 protein: CATHEGLTSGRAGEQFF; CDR3 DNA: TGTGCCACGCACGAGGGCCTGACTAGCGGGAGGGCCGGTGAGCAGTTCTTC
clone size: .; CDR3 length: 16; V gene: TRBV21-1; D gene: .; J gene: TRBJ2-1; CDR3 protein: CASSKLLTCSYNEQFF; CDR3 DNA: TGTGCCAGCAGCAAACTCTTGACTTGCTCCTACAATGAGCAGTTCTTC
clone size: .; CDR3 length: 15; V gene: TRBV6-5; D gene: .; J gene: TRBJ1-2; CDR3 protein: CASSYSNTGLQGYTF; CDR3 DNA: TGTGCCAGCAGTTACTCGAATACGGGGCTTCAGGGCTACACCTTC
clone size: .; CDR3 length: 14; V gene: TRBV11-2; D gene: TRBD1; J gene: TRBJ1-4; CDR3 protein: CASSSGDSLEKLFF; CDR3 DNA: TGTGCCAGCAGCTCCGGGGACAGCCTTGAAAAACTGTTTTTT
clone size: .; CDR3 length: 15; V gene: TRBV13; D gene: TRBD1; J gene: TRBJ2-1; CDR3 protein: CASSSTGGGYHEQFF; CDR3 DNA: TGTGCCAGCAGCAGTACAGGGGGCGGCTATCATGAGCAGTTCTTC
clone size: .; CDR3 length: 14; V gene: TRBV18; D gene: .; J gene: TRBJ2-5; CDR3 protein: CASSPPWGWETQYF; CDR3 DNA: TGTGCCAGCTCACCACCCTGGGGGTGGGAGACCCAGTACTTC
clone size: .; CDR3 length: 12; V gene: TRBV21-1; D gene: .; J gene: TRBJ1-5; CDR3 protein: CASGHSNQPQHF; CDR3 DNA: TGTGCCAGCGGCCATAGCAATCAGCCCCAGCATTTT
clone size: .; CDR3 length: 14; V gene: TRBV27; D gene: .; J gene: TRBJ1-1; CDR3 protein: CASSSLSLNTEAFF; CDR3 DNA: TGTGCCAGCAGTTCGCTTTCATTGAACACTGAAGCTTTCTTT
clone size: .; CDR3 length: 16; V gene: TRBV27; D gene: .; J gene: TRBJ1-4; CDR3 protein: CASSSNRVRGYEKLFF; CDR3 DNA: TGTGCCAGCAGTTCGAACAGGGTGAGGGGATACGAAAAACTGTTTTTT
clone size: .; CDR3 length: 17; V gene: TRBV5-4; D gene: .; J gene: TRBJ2-7; CDR3 protein: CASSGNPLTGRSYEQYF; CDR3 DNA: TGTGCCAGCAGCGGCAATCCTCTAACGGGGCGCTCCTACGAGCAGTACTTC
clone size: .; CDR3 length: 15; V gene: TRBV3-1/TRBV3-2; D gene: .; J gene: TRBJ2-2; CDR3 protein: CASNPGGAFTGELFF; CDR3 DNA: TGTGCCAGCAACCCGGGGGGCGCGTTCACCGGGGAGCTGTTTTTT